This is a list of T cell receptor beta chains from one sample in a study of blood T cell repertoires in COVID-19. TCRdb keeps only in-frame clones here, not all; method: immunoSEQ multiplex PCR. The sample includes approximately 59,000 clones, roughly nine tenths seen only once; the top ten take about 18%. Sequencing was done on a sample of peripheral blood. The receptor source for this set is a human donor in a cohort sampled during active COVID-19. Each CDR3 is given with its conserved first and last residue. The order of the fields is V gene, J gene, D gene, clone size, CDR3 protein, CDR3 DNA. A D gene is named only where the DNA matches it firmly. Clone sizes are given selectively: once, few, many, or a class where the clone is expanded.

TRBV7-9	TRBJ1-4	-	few	CASSGTGSGEKLFF	TGTGCCAGCAGTGGAACAGGGAGTGGTGAAAAACTGTTTTTT
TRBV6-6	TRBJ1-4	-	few	CASSYVGGPNEKLFF	TGTGCCAGCAGTTACGTCGGAGGCCCGAATGAAAAACTGTTTTTT
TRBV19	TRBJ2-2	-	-	CASSKQGVHTGELFF	TGTGCCAGTAGTAAACAGGGAGTTCACACCGGGGAGCTGTTTTTT
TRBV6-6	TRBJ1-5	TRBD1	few	CASSADRLASNQPQHF	TGTGCCAGCAGTGCGGACAGGTTAGCGAGCAATCAGCCCCAGCATTTT
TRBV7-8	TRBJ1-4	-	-	CASSLDRGSAEKLFF	TGTGCCAGCAGCTTAGATAGGGGCAGCGCTGAAAAACTGTTTTTT
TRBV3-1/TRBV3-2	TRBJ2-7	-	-	CASSQGSREQYF	TGTGCCAGCAGCCAAGGGTCGCGAGAGCAGTACTTC
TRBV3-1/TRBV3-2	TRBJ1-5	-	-	CASSQGVGNQPQHF	TGTGCCAGCAGCCAAGGAGTTGGCAATCAGCCCCAGCATTTT
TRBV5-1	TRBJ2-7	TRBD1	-	CASSRDRAYEQYF	TGCGCCAGCAGCCGGGACAGGGCCTACGAGCAGTACTTC
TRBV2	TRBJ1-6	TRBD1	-	CASIPGQGWNSPLHF	TGTGCCAGCATTCCGGGACAGGGATGGAATTCACCCCTCCACTTT
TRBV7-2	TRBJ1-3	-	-	CASSSYGGAQSGNTIYF	TGTGCCAGCAGCTCTTATGGGGGGGCACAGTCTGGAAACACCATATATTTT
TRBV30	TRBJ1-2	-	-	CAWSGSLGLYGYTF	TGTGCCTGGAGTGGCTCTTTGGGGCTCTATGGCTACACCTTC
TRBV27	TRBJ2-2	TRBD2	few	CASSRGSGGLTGELFF	TGTGCCAGCAGCCGCGGGAGCGGGGGGCTCACCGGGGAGCTGTTTTTT
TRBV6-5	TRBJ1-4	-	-	CASSLGAGNEKLFF	TGTGCCAGCAGCTTAGGGGCCGGTAATGAAAAACTGTTTTTT
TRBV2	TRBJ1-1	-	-	CASKQSREAFF	TGTGCCAGCAAACAAAGTCGCGAAGCTTTCTTT
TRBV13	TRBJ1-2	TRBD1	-	CASSLTGTGDRYGYTF	TGTGCCAGCAGCCTCACCGGGACAGGGGATCGTTATGGCTACACCTTC
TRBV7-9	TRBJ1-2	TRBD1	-	CASSSRTGAANYGYTF	TGTGCCAGCAGCTCCCGGACAGGGGCAGCTAACTATGGCTACACCTTC
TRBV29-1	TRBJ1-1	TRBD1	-	CSALTTGTANTEAFF	TGCAGCGCCCTTACTACCGGGACAGCAAACACTGAAGCTTTCTTT
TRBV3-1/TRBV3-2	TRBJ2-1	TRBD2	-	CASSQVRGRGGGEQFF	TGTGCCAGCAGCCAAGTAAGAGGTAGGGGCGGGGGTGAGCAGTTCTTC
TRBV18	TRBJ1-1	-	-	CASSGMFTRLTGTEAFF	TGTGCCAGCTCCGGAATGTTTACTAGGCTCACGGGCACTGAAGCTTTCTTT
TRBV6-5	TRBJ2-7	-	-	CASRGHAYEQYF	TGTGCCAGCAGGGGGCACGCCTACGAGCAGTACTTC
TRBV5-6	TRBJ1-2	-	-	CASSLVGGRGYTF	TGTGCCAGCAGCTTGGTTGGCGGGCGGGGCTACACCTTC
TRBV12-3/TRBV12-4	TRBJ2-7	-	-	CASRTGPYEQYF	TGTGCCAGCAGGACAGGCCCCTACGAGCAGTACTTC
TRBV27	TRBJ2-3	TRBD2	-	CASSLYGGGGADTQYF	TGTGCCAGCAGTTTATACGGGGGCGGGGGGGCGGATACGCAGTATTTT
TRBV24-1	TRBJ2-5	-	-	CASGSRGAGETQYF	TGTGCCAGCGGGTCCAGGGGAGCCGGGGAAACCCAGTACTTC